The sequence of this T cell receptor (beta chain) was determined in a study of Graves' ophthalmopathy and Graves' hyperthyroidism. The PBMCs had their origin in more than 9.5 ml of fresh peripheral blood. V shed 4 bases and J shed 0 bases, with 22 bases lying between them. Per the germline V gene, CDR1 is SQVTM and CDR2 is ANQGSEA. There are 18 residues in the CDR3. The authors amplified TCR beta CDR3 regions from RNA transcripts. RT-PCR in the first round used HTBI primers; a second-round multiplex PCR followed. TCRdb used MiXCR to reprocess the multiplex PCR reads, holding one entry per CDR3 protein. The table lists 660,000 or so distinct CDR3 sequences, about two fifths of them singletons.

This chain joins TRBV29-1 and TRBJ2-1; D uncertain. Sequenced sample: peripheral blood. The source is an adult man with Graves' ophthalmopathy. CDR3 DNA: TGCAGCGTTGGCGACCCGTCCCCCCCATCATACTCCTACAATGAGCAGTTCTTC. It is translated as CSVGDPSPPSYSYNEQFF.